This passage covers 8 T cell receptor beta chains from one sample sequenced in a study of early T cells in non-severe SARS-CoV-2 infection. MiXCR, applied by TCRdb to the 5' RACE reads, yields one record per CDR3 protein. Among 80,000 to 100,000 distinct CDR3 sequences, roughly 12% were seen once, and the ten largest hold 6.5%. Sequencing used whole blood. The receptors here all came from an adult who was a healthcare worker with PCR-confirmed SARS-CoV-2 infection or an uninfected control (not recorded which).

Ten or more counts support this clonotype. The rearrangement uses TRBV29-1 and TRBJ2-2; D is possibly TRBD1 (5 bases). Germline V gene sequence: CDR1 SQVTM, CDR2 ANQGSEA. The CDR3 runs 13 residues. Trimming took 2 bases from V and 7 from J, leaving 11 bases between them. In DNA, the CDR3 is TGCAGCGTTGAAAAGGGGCGAGGCGGGGAGCTGTTTTTT. It yields the protein CSVEKGRGGELFF.

Ten or more counts support this clonotype. The CDR3 protein is CASSSVLAVGYNEQFF. The CDR3, as DNA: TGTGCCAGCAGCTCCGTACTAGCGGTTGGGTACAATGAGCAGTTCTTC. The V call is TRBV7-9, the J call TRBJ2-1; 8 bases align to TRBD2. V was clipped by 4 bases and J by 4 bases; unmatched bases: 9. The CDR3 totals 16 residues. Germline V gene sequence: CDR1 SEHNR, CDR2 FQNEAQ (reference sequence).

Ten or more counts support this clonotype. The genes are TRBV18 and TRBJ2-1; D uncertain. The CDR3 contains 15 residues. Trimming left V 0 bases short and J 6 bases short, with 12 bases between. Germline CDR1 reads KGHSH; CDR2 reads LQKENI. The CDR3 coding sequence is TGTGCCAGCTCACCACCCGCAGCCTCCGGCAATGAGCAGTTCTTC. It codes for CASSPPAASGNEQFF.

This clonotype was detected only a few times. This rearrangement joins TRBV4-2 to TRBJ1-2, with TRBD1 matching 9 bases. The ends lost 4 bases at V and 0 bases at J; junction bases unmatched: 15. The CDR3 totals 19 residues. Germline CDR1 LGHNA, CDR2 YNFKEQ. CDR3 residues: CASSPINLGTGGTNYGYTF. CDR3 sequence (DNA): TGTGCCAGCAGCCCAATTAACTTAGGTACAGGGGGCACTAACTATGGCTACACCTTC.

This clonotype was seen a few times. This sequence joins TRBV7-9 and TRBJ1-4; D is undetermined. Per the germline V gene, CDR1 is SEHNR and CDR2 is FQNEAQ (reference sequence). The V gene lost 5 bases and the J gene lost 8 bases, with 6 bases spanning the gap. This CDR3 comprises 11 residues. CDR3 residues: CASSTGEKLFF. The CDR3 nucleotides are TGTGCCAGCAGCACGGGGGAAAAACTGTTTTTT.

This clonotype has only a few counts. This chain joins TRBV4-3 and TRBJ2-1; D remains ambiguous. The CDR3 covers 13 residues. Trimming pared 0 bases from V and 9 bases from J, leaving 9 bases between. CDR1 is LGHNA and CDR2 is YSLEER in the germline V gene. The CDR3 DNA reads as TGCGCCAGCAGCCAAGATCACCGGCTTGAGCAGTTCTTC. This sequence encodes CASSQDHRLEQFF.

This clonotype appeared a few times. This chain uses TRBV15 with TRBJ2-3, with D possibly being TRBD1 (6 bases). Germline V gives CDR1 LNHNV, CDR2 YYDKDF (reference sequence). CDR3 length: 14 residues. V was cut by 6 bases and J by 8 bases, with 18 bases left in between. The CDR3 protein is CATRGDIRGGTQYF. DNA for the CDR3: TGTGCCACCAGAGGGGACATCCGTGGAGGTACGCAGTATTTT.

This clonotype was seen ten or more times. The V call is TRBV12-3 or TRBV12-4, the J call TRBJ2-1; D may be TRBD2 (5 bases). V was cut by 0 bases and J by 2 bases, with 8 bases left in between. CDR3 length: 15 residues. The CDR3 nucleotides read TGTGCCAGCAGTTTAGCGGGGAGCACCTACAATGAGCAGTTCTTC. Encoded protein: CASSLAGSTYNEQFF.